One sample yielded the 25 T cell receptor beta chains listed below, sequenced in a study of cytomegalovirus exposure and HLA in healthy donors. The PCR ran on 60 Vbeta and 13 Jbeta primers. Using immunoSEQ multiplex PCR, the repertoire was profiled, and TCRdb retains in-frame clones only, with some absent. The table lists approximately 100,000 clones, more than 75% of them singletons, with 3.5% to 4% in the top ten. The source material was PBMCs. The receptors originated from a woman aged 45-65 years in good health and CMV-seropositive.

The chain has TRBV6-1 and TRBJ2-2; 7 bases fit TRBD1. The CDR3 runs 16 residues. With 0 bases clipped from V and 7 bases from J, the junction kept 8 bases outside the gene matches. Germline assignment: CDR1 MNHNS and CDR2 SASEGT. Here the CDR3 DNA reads TGTGCCAGCAGTGAAGCACCCAGACAGGGCCTCGGGGAGCTGTTTTTT. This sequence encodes CASSEAPRQGLGELFF.

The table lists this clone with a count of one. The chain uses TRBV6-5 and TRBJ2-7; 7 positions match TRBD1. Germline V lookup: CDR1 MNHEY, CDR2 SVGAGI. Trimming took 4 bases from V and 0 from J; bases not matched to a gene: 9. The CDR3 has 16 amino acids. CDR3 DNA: TGTGCCAGCAGTTTACCGGGACAGCTCCTCTCCTACGAGCAGTACTTC. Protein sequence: CASSLPGQLLSYEQYF.

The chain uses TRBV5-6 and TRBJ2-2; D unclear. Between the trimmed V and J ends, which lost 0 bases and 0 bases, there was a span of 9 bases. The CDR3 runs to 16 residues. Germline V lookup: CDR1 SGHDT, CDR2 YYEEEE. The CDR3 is CASSLGSLTNTGELFF. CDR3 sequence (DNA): TGTGCCAGCAGCTTGGGAAGCCTAACGAACACCGGGGAGCTGTTTTTT.

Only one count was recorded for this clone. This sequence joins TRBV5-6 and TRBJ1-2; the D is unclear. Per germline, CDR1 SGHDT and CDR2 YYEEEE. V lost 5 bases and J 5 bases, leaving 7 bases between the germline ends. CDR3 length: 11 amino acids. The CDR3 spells CASSYGYGYTF. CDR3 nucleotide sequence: TGTGCCAGCAGTTACGGGTATGGCTACACCTTC.

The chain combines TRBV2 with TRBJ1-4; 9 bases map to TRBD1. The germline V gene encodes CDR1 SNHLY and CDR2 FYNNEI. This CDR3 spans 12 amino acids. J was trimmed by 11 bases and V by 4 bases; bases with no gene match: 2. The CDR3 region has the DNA TGTGCCAGCAGTGGCGACAGGGGGAAACTGTTTTTT. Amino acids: CASSGDRGKLFF.

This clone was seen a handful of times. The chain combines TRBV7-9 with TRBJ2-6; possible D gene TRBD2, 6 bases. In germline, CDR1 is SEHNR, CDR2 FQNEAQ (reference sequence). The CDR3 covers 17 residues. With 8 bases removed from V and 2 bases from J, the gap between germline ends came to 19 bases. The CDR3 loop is CASPGSGRGAGANVLTF. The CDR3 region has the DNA TGTGCCAGCCCAGGATCGGGGCGGGGAGCTGGGGCCAACGTCCTGACTTTC.

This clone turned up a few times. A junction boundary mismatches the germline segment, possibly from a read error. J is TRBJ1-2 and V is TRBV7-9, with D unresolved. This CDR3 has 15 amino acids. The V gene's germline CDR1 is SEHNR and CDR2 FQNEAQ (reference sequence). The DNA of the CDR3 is TGTTCCAGCAGCTCACCCAATGTAAGGGCGGGGGGCTACACCTTC. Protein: CSSSSPNVRAGGYTF.

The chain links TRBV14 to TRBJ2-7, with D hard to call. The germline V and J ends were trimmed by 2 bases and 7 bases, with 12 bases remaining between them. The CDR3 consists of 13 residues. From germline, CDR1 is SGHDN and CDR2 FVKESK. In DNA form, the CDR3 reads TGTGCCAGCAGCCAATTGTCCTACGGGGAGCAGTACTTC. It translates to CASSQLSYGEQYF.

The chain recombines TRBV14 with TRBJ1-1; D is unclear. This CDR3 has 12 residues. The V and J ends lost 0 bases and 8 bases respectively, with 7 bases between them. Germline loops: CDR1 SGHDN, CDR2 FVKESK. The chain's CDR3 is CASSQDQAEAFF. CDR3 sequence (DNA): TGTGCCAGCAGCCAAGACCAGGCCGAAGCTTTCTTT.

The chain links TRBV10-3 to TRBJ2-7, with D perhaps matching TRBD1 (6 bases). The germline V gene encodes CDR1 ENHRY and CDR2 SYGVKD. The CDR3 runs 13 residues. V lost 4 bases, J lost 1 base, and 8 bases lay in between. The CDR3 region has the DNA TGTGCCATCAGTGGCACAGGGTCCTACGAGCAGTACTTC. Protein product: CAISGTGSYEQYF.

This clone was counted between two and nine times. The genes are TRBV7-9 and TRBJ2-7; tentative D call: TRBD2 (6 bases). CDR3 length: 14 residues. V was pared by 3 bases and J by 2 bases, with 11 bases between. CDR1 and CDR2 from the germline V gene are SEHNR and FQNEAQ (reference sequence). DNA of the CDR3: TGTGCCAGCAGCTTGAAGGGAGGAACCTACGAGCAGTACTTC. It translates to CASSLKGGTYEQYF. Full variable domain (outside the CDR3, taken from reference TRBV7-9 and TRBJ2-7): DTGVSQNPRHKITKRGQNVTFRCDPISEHNRLYWYRQTLGQGPEFLTYFQNEAQLEKSRLLSDRFSAERPKGSFSTLEIQRTEQGDSAMYLCASSLKGGTYEQYFGPGTRLTVT.

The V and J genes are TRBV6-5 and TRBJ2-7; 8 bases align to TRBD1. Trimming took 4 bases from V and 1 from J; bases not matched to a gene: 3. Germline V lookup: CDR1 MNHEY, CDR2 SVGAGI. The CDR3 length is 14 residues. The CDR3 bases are TGTGCCAGCAGTTGGACAGGGTCATCCTACGAGCAGTACTTC. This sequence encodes CASSWTGSSYEQYF.

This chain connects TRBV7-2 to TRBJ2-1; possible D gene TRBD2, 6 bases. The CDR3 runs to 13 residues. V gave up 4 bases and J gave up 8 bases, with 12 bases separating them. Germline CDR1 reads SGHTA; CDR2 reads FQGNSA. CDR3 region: CASSSEWGDEQFF. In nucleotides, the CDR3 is TGTGCCAGCAGCTCCGAGTGGGGGGATGAGCAGTTCTTC.

The CDR3 is CASSRTPRGGELFF. DNA of the CDR3: TGTGCCAGCAGTCGGACCCCGCGGGGCGGGGAGCTGTTTTTT. The chain links TRBV6-5 to TRBJ2-2, with D tentatively TRBD2 (6 bases). Trimming took off 5 bases at V and 7 bases at J, with 14 bases between the two ends. Germline CDR1 reads MNHEY; CDR2 reads SVGAGI. The CDR3 has 14 amino acids.

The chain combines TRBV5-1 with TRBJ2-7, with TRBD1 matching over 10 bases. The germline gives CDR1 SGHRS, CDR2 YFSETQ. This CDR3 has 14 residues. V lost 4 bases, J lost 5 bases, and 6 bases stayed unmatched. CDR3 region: CASSPTGQGNEQYF. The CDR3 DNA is TGCGCCAGCAGCCCCACGGGACAGGGGAACGAGCAGTACTTC.

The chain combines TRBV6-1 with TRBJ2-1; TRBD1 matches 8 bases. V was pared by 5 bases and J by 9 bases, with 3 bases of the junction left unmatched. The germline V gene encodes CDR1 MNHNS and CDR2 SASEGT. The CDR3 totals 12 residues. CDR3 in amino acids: CASSPDRGEQFF. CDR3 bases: TGTGCCAGCAGTCCAGACAGGGGTGAGCAGTTCTTC.

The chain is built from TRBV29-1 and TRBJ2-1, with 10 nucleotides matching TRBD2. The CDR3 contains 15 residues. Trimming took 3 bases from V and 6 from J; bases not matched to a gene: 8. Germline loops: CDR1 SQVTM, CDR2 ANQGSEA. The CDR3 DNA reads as TGCAGCGTTGAGATAGCGGGAGGCCCAGGCAATGAGCAGTTCTTC. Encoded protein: CSVEIAGGPGNEQFF.

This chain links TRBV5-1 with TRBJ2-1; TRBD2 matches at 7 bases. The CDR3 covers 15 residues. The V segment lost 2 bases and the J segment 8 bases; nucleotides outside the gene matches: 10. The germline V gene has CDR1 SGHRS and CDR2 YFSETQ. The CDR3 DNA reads TGCGCCAGCAGCTTTCTAGGACTAGTCCTTCATGAGCAGTTCTTC. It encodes CASSFLGLVLHEQFF.

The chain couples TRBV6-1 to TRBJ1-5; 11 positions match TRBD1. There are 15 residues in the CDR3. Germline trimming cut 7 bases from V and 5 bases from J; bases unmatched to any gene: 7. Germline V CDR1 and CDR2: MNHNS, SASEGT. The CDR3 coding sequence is TGTGCCAGCACCAGGGACAGGGGGAATTATCAGCCCCAGCATTTT. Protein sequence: CASTRDRGNYQPQHF.

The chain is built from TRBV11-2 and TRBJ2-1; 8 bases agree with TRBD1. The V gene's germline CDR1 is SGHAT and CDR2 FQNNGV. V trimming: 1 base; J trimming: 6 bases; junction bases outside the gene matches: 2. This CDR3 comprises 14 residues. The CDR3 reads CASSLGGTGNEQFF. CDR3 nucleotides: TGTGCCAGCAGCTTAGGAGGGACAGGCAATGAGCAGTTCTTC.

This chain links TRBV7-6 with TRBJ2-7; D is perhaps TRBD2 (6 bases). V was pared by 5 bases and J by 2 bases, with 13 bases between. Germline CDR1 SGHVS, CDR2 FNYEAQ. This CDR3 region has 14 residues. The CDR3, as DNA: TGTGCCAGCAGCGCCTCGGAGGGCCCCTACGAGCAGTACTTC. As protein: CASSASEGPYEQYF.

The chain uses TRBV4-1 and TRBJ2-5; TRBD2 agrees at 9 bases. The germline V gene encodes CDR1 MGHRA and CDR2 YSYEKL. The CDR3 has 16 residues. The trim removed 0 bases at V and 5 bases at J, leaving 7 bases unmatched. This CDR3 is CASSQDQLAGRETQYF. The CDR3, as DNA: TGCGCCAGCAGCCAAGATCAGCTAGCGGGACGGGAGACCCAGTACTTC.

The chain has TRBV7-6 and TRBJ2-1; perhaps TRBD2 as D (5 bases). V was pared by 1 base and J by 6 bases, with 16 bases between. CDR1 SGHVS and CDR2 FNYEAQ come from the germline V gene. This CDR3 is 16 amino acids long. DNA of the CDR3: TGTGCCAGCAGCTTAGGAGTGGACTCAGTCGCCAATGAGCAGTTCTTC. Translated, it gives CASSLGVDSVANEQFF. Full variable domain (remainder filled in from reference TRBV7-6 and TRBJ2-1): GAGVSQSPRYKVTKRGQDVALRCDPISGHVSLYWYRQALGQGPEFLTYFNYEAQQDKSGLPNDRFSAERPEGSISTLTIQRTEQRDSAMYRCASSLGVDSVANEQFFGPGTRLTVL.

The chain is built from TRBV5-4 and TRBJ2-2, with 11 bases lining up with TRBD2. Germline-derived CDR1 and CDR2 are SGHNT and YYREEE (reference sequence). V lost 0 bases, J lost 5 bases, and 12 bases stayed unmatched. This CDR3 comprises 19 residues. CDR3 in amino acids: CASSLAVGSGRARTGELFF. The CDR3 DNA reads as TGTGCCAGCAGCTTGGCAGTGGGTAGCGGGAGGGCACGGACCGGGGAGCTGTTTTTT.

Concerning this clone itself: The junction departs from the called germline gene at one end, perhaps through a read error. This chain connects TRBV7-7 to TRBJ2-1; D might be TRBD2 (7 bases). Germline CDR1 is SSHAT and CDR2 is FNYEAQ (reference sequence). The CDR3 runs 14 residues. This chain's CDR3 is CASSSGGPYNEQFF. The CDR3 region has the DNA TGTGCTAGCAGTTCCGGGGGGCCCTACAATGAGCAGTTCTTC. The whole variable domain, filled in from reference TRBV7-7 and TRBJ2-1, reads GAGVSQSPRYKVTKRGQDVTLRCDPISSHATLYWYQQALGQGPEFLTYFNYEAQPDKSGLPSDRFSAERPEGSISTLTIQRTEQRDSAMYRCASSSGGPYNEQFFGPGTRLTVL.